The T cell receptor (beta chain) described here comes from a study of cytomegalovirus exposure and HLA in healthy donors (TCRdb year 2017). As for the study more broadly: An earlier analysis of approximately 600 of the donors reported 250 to 300 Gb of sequence data and more than 90 million unique TCR beta sequences from 150 million to 200 million T cells. In a later analysis, previously published TCR beta repertoires from hundreds of donors were re-analyzed and high-resolution HLA genotyping was added so that TCR occurrence patterns could be studied. The later analysis used no new phenotypic data to find candidate immune exposures, relying instead on TCR beta sequences and their occurrence across donors. Among the roughly 380 genotyped donors, around 79% belonged to the genetic ancestry cluster associated with self-reported Caucasian donors. A later genetic analysis took genome-wide SNP genotypes for about 65% of the 666 donors and used that subset as a discovery cohort. Several DR-DQ haplotypes were handled as single units for association and clustering because linkage in the cohort was strong. Alongside the repertoire data, information on donor age, sex, ethnicity and CMV serostatus was compiled. All discovery cohort repertoires had been generated using a single sequencing platform. To decide whether each TCR beta V gene segment behaved as functional or pseudogenic, an earlier analysis of some 580 of the donors relied on high-throughput TCR beta sequencing. An early release that covered roughly 600 HLA-typed donors contained approximately 290 gigabases of sequencing data and 65 million to 100 million unique TCR sequences. To predict cytomegalovirus infection status, the study brought together high-throughput TCR immunosequencing, statistical association of individual TCRs with disease status, and machine learning. The study aimed to test whether signatures of past pathogen exposure could be identified by cataloging public T cell receptors. Using immunosequencing, the study profiled T cell repertoires from around 670 subjects and related those repertoires to cytomegalovirus serostatus. In addition to the first cohort of hundreds of subjects, a separate validation cohort of approximately 120 different subjects was used. Class I and class II HLA loci were covered by the typing at four-digit resolution. Typing coverage varied by locus: roughly 620-640 donors for A, B, C, DRB1 and DQB1; more than 500 for DQA1; around 570 for DPA1; roughly 450 for DPB1. On average, roughly 250,000 unique TCR beta nucleotide sequences were sequenced per donor among a few hundred genotyped donors of the cohort, with roughly 20% of those sequences being non-productive. Results and caveats for the whole study, not just this receptor: Only TCR beta chains were sequenced in this cohort, and the absence of alpha or paired-chain data limited detectable features. A further reported finding was that TCR beta sequences accurately predicted the HLA-A and HLA-B alleles for most subjects in the first cohort. Three of the identified cytomegalovirus-associated TCR beta chains were confirmed in vitro to be specific for cytomegalovirus antigens. When HLA alleles, especially DR and DQ, strongly co-occurred, TCR associations were difficult to assign to individual alleles. Immune exposure information for the cohort was limited to CMV serostatus. A later analysis found that TCR association rates varied across HLA loci, with DRB1 alleles showing the most associated TCRs and HLA-C alleles the fewest. A later genetic analysis associated a missense DCLRE1C variant with V-gene and J-gene trimming of TCR beta chains, and an independent cohort replicated the association. A later analysis associated about 17,000 TCR beta sequences with specific HLA alleles at a false discovery rate of 0.05. In a later analysis, HLA-associated TCR beta chains showed more clonal expansion and lower generation probabilities than non-associated chains that were equally common. Several of the top co-occurrence clusters appeared to be linked to parvovirus B19, influenza, CMV and Epstein-Barr virus, according to a later analysis. Cytomegalovirus status was reported to be diagnosed by the classifier with high specificity and sensitivity in both the original and validation cohorts. Most CMV-associated TCR beta chains appeared to be HLA-restricted in a later analysis, and the HLA associations seemed to be driven largely by CMV exposure. According to a later genetic analysis, donors in an Asian-associated ancestry cluster had fewer N-insertions in productive TCRs than the approximately 630-donor mean. Because some donors lacked HLA typing at each locus, the association tests relied only on the typed subset. In an earlier analysis of 500 to 650 of the donors, most TCR beta V segments appeared in productive rearrangements about 90% or about 30% of the time, broadly matching IMGT annotations. Some IMGT-functional V segments, including TRBV6-2 and TRBV6-3, could not be distinguished by the 87-base-pair reads and were therefore excluded. Correlated functional status among segregating V segments might be attributable to linkage disequilibrium, but an unknown experimental factor could not be ruled out. Most TCR sequences were observed very rarely across donors, whereas some public TCRs were present in many individuals. A group of highly shared sequence variants was considered likely to be a technical artifact of the sequencing pipeline. The study listed 150 to 200 TCR beta chains as associated with cytomegalovirus. The authors suggested that the approach could potentially be generalized to other disease states and immunological phenotypes. Sequencing depth was assumed to be roughly uniform across donors in the presence/absence analyses, though that assumption may not hold. The earlier analysis of 450 to 700 of the donors excluded approximately 17 rarely observed V segments, including chromosome 9 orphons, because counts were too low.

In total, 666 healthy bone marrow donors made up the cohort. Cohort members were all nominally healthy when sampled, although unrecorded immune exposures were likely present. The donor tested CMV seronegative and was one of the 352 seronegative cohort members. Each donor provided a peripheral blood sample, and peripheral blood mononuclear cells were used for TCR beta sequencing. Genomic DNA was extracted from the blood cell samples with the Qiagen DNeasy Blood Extraction Kit. CDR1 and CDR2 are read off the germline V gene as SGHRS and YFSETQ. Relative to germline, V is 0 bases shorter and J is 1 base shorter, with 4 bases between their ends. From the cysteine through the phenylalanine, the CDR3 covers 13 amino acids. The kept DNA is CDR3 alone, 39 bases in frame from the first base. The library came from the immunoSEQ multiplex PCR assay. For the multiplex PCR, a mixture combining 60 forward primers for TCR Vbeta segments and 13 reverse primers for TCR Jbeta segments was used. Amplification of the CDR3 region of rearranged TCR beta genes was performed with a multiplex PCR assay on genomic DNA. The amplified TCR beta libraries were sequenced on the Illumina HiSeq System as 87-base-pair reads. In the source study's methods: A later analysis counted around 72 million unique TCR beta chains across the approximately 700 repertoires, and roughly 10 million of these chains were shared by at least two donors. A nearest-neighbor algorithm error-corrected the raw reads and collapsed the reads into unique sequences, merging closely related sequences to remove PCR and sequencing errors. CDR3 sequences were aligned to IMGT reference sequences to assign V, D and J gene segments. For a sequence to be retained, a match of at least six nucleotides was required to both a V gene segment and a J gene segment. A rearrangement was called productive if the CDR3 had no stop codons and remained in frame with V and J, and every other rearrangement was called non-productive. CDR3 was defined according to IMGT convention as the region running from the second conserved V-encoded cysteine to the conserved J-encoded phenylalanine. The earlier analysis of some 550 of the donors excluded any sequence lacking an unambiguous match to a single V gene segment. In an earlier analysis of 587 of the donors, a V segment was called functional when productive rearrangements were above 56.7%, and segregating when the standard deviation between donors exceeded 5%. A statistical classification framework was developed to diagnose cytomegalovirus status using the catalog of TCR beta chain sequences. In a later analysis, V and J genes were assigned by comparing TCR nucleotide sequences against IMGT/GENE-DB human TR gene sequences. In a later analysis, CDR3 sequences and most-parsimonious VDJ recombination scenarios were assigned using the TCRdist pipeline. In a later analysis, every TCR beta chain was defined by the combination of its CDR3 amino acid sequence and its V-gene family, and reads without a unique V-gene family were dropped. To address suspected cross-contamination and a sequencing artifact, a later analysis removed around 590 highly shared, low-generation-probability nucleotide sequences. In a later analysis, a clonal expansion index was calculated for each public chain from normalized within-repertoire ranks of inferred template counts. A later analysis computed generation probabilities with a VDJ recombination model fitted to out-of-frame rearrangements, and checked the results against IGoR. Hypergeometric tests were used in a later analysis to score TCR-TCR, TCR-HLA and TCR-CMV co-occurrence, with a repertoire-size bias correction applied to the TCR pairs. To estimate false discovery rates, a later analysis permuted the HLA or CMV assignments 20 times. In a later analysis, co-occurring TCRs were grouped using DBSCAN, and TCRdist sequence similarity was added for clustering within HLA-allele-positive subsets. Repertoires with fewer than 30,000 or more than 120,000 public chains, plus five repertoires with anomalous nucleotide sharing, were excluded from co-occurrence clustering. The source is immuneACCESS, and TCRdb retained only in-frame sequences with V and J called. Part of the clones is not carried over; for the studies checked, unresolved V genes explain less than half of this, and the remainder is unexplained. Clone size and the V and J calls come from that table; the DNA yielded D and trimming. Present in this sample are some 190,000 clones, less than 80% of which were seen just once. Clones ranked in the top ten supply about 1.5% of the sample.

This clone was observed a single time. Its cognate antigen has yet to be identified. Per-base qualities were not stored, and no clone one base away is much larger. The same CDR3 arises from other DNA sequences in this sample as well. The V and J segments used are TRBV5-1 and TRBJ1-1; too little of a D gene remains to name it. Sequencing was done on a sample of PBMCs. The TCR sequence derives from a man between 18 and 35 years old in good health and CMV-seronegative. The CDR3 reads CASSLAGNTEAFF. The sequence in DNA is TGCGCCAGCAGCTTGGCAGGGAACACTGAAGCTTTCTTT. Reference TRBV5-1 and TRBJ1-1 proteins supply the regions before and after the CDR3; the full variable domain is: KAGVTQTPRYLIKTRGQQVTLSCSPISGHRSVSWYQQTPGQGLQFLFEYFSETQRNKGNFPGRFSGRQFSNSRSEMNVSTLELGDSALYLCASSLAGNTEAFFGQGTRLTVV.